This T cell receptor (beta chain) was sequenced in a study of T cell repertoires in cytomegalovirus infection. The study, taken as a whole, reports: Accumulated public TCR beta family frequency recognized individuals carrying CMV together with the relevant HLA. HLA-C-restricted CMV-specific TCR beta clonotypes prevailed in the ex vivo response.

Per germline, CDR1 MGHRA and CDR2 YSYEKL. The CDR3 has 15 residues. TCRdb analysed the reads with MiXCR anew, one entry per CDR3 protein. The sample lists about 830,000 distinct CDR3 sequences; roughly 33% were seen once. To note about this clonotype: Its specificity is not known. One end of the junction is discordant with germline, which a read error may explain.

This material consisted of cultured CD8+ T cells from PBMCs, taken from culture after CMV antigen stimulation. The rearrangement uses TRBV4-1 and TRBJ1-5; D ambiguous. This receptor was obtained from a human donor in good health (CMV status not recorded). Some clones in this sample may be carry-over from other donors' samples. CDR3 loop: CTSSRFRRGRQPQHF. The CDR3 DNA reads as TGCACCAGCAGCCGATTTAGGAGAGGTAGGCAGCCCCAGCATTTT.